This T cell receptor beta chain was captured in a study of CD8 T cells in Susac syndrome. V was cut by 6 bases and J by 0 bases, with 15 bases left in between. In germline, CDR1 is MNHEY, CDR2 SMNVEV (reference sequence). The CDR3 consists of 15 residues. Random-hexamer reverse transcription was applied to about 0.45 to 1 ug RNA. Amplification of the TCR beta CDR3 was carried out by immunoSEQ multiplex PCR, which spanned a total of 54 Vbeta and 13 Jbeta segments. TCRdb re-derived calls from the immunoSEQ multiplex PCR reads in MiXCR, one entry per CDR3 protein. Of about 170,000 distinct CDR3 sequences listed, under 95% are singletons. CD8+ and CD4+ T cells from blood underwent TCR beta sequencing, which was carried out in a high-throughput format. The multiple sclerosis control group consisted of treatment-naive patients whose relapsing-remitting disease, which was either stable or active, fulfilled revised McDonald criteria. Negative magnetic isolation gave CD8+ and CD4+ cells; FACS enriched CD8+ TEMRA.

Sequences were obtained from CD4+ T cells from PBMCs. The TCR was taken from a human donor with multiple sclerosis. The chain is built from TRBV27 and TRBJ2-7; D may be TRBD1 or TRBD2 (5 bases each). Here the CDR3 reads CASSGDGRSSYEQYF. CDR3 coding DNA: TGTGCCAGCAGCGGGGACGGGCGAAGCTCCTACGAGCAGTACTTC.